The 15 T cell receptor beta chains reported below all come from one sample, sequenced in a study of blood T cell repertoires in COVID-19. Repertoires were generated with immunoSEQ multiplex PCR, while TCRdb's copy carries only in-frame clones and drops some. The repertoire consists of roughly 260,000 clones, with 70% to 90% occurring once and the leading ten covering over 2%. The sample comprised peripheral blood. Every receptor here comes from a woman aged 50 to 65 with acute or convalescent COVID-19.

The V gene is TRBV5-6, the J gene TRBJ2-2; D is perhaps TRBD1 (6 bases). CDR3 length equals 18 residues. Germline loops: CDR1 SGHDT, CDR2 YYEEEE. V was trimmed by 2 bases and J by 4 bases, leaving 21 bases between them. The CDR3 sequence is CASSFSHQAGVSTGELFF. CDR3 DNA: TGTGCCAGCAGCTTTTCTCATCAAGCAGGGGTTAGCACCGGGGAGCTGTTTTTT.

The chain joins TRBV5-1 to TRBJ2-5, with 8 bases aligning to TRBD1. Germline trimming cut 0 bases from V and 1 base from J; bases unmatched to any gene: 14. CDR3 length: 19 residues. Germline-derived CDR1 and CDR2 are SGHRS and YFSETQ. The CDR3 DNA follows: TGCGCCAGCAGCTTGGCCGGACGATTTCGGACAGGGACCCAAGAGACCCAGTACTTC. This gives the protein CASSLAGRFRTGTQETQYF.

The chain couples TRBV19 to TRBJ2-1; perhaps TRBD1 as D (6 bases). There are 13 residues in the CDR3. The germline CDR1 and CDR2 sequences are LNHDA and SQIVND (reference sequence). V was pared by 6 bases and J by 10 bases, with 16 bases between. DNA of the CDR3: TGTGCCAGTAGCATACAGGGTATCAGGGAGCAGTTCTTC. Translated: CASSIQGIREQFF.

The sample holds one count of this clone. The V gene is TRBV7-2, the J gene TRBJ1-4; D is unclear. CDR3 length equals 17 residues. Germline CDR1 SGHTA, CDR2 FQGNSA. V gave up 2 bases and J gave up 3 bases, with 16 bases separating them. Here the CDR3 DNA reads TGTGCCAGCAGCTTAATCGGCGGAGTCGCGTCTAATGAAAAACTGTTTTTT. Translated, it gives CASSLIGGVASNEKLFF.

The count of this clone is one. The chain links TRBV5-1 to TRBJ1-1, with 8 nucleotides matching TRBD1. This CDR3 comprises 14 residues. Germline CDR1 SGHRS, CDR2 YFSETQ. Trimming at V came to 4 bases and at J to 5 bases, leaving 7 bases not matched to a gene. Written as DNA, the CDR3 is TGCGCCAGCAGCGCAGGGGGCTTCGGGACTGAAGCTTTCTTT. Residues: CASSAGGFGTEAFF.

The chain has TRBV5-6 and TRBJ2-1; D is unclear. V dropped 0 bases and J dropped 8 bases, with 9 bases sitting between them. Germline loops: CDR1 SGHDT, CDR2 YYEEEE. CDR3 length equals 13 residues. The CDR3 DNA is TGTGCCAGCAGCTTGGGCTCCACGGATGAGCAGTTCTTC. It specifies CASSLGSTDEQFF. Supplemented by reference TRBV5-6 and TRBJ2-1, the full variable domain reads DAGVTQSPTHLIKTRGQQVTLRCSPKSGHDTVSWYQQALGQGPQFIFQYYEEEERQRGNFPDRFSGHQFPNYSSELNVNALLLGDSALYLCASSLGSTDEQFFGPGTRLTVL.

In nucleotides, the CDR3 is TGCGCCAGCAGCCAAGAGACAGGGTTAGACGAGCAGTACTTC. It encodes CASSQETGLDEQYF. The rearrangement links TRBV4-3 to TRBJ2-7; 7 bases match TRBD1. The trim removed 0 bases at V and 5 bases at J, leaving 4 bases unmatched. There are 14 residues in the CDR3. Germline CDR1 reads LGHNA; CDR2 reads YSLEER.

The chain links TRBV7-2 to TRBJ2-7; D not resolved. CDR1 is SGHTA, CDR2 FQGNSA, per germline. V was cut by 1 base and J by 0 bases, with 4 bases left in between. The CDR3 runs to 13 residues. The CDR3, as DNA: TGTGCCAGCAGCTTAGACTTCTCCTACGAGCAGTACTTC. It encodes CASSLDFSYEQYF.

The chain employs TRBV30 and TRBJ1-6, with 7 bases aligning to TRBD1. Germline trimming cut 2 bases from V and 8 bases from J; bases unmatched to any gene: 9. This CDR3 comprises 15 residues. Per the germline V gene, CDR1 is GTSNPN and CDR2 is SVGIG (reference sequence). The CDR3 loop reads CAWSLRGLSHSPLHF. CDR3 sequence (DNA): TGTGCCTGGAGTCTCAGGGGGTTGTCCCATTCACCCCTCCACTTT.

This chain links TRBV28 with TRBJ2-5; 8 positions agree with TRBD1. Per the germline V gene, CDR1 is MDHEN and CDR2 is SYDVKM. The CDR3 has 14 residues. V lost 4 bases to trimming and J lost 5 bases; unmatched junction nucleotides: 6. CDR3 sequence: CASSSDRGYETQYF. The CDR3 nucleotides read TGTGCCAGCAGTTCAGACAGGGGCTATGAGACCCAGTACTTC.

V and J are TRBV7-9 and TRBJ2-7; D call uncertain. The CDR3 is made up of 14 amino acids. Germline V gene lookup returns CDR1 SEHNR and CDR2 FQNEAQ (reference sequence). Trimming removed 1 base at V and 1 base at J, with 8 bases between. The CDR3 DNA reads as TGTGCCAGCAGCTTAGTACCGGAGTCCTACGAGCAGTACTTC. It translates to CASSLVPESYEQYF.

V and J are TRBV28 and TRBJ1-6; 9 bases agree with TRBD1. The V and J ends lost 2 bases and 8 bases, in that order; junction bases with no gene match: 7. This CDR3 has 16 amino acids. In germline, CDR1 is MDHEN, CDR2 SYDVKM. CDR3 residues: CASSLGGRQGDSPLHF. DNA for the CDR3: TGTGCCAGCAGTTTAGGGGGGCGACAGGGGGATTCACCCCTCCACTTT.

This sequence joins TRBV27 and TRBJ2-4; 7 bases map to TRBD1. The V gene's germline CDR1 is MNHEY and CDR2 SMNVEV (reference sequence). With 2 bases clipped from V and 4 bases from J, the junction kept 11 bases outside the gene matches. CDR3 length: 17 residues. The CDR3 DNA is TGTGCCAGCAGTTTAAGACAGGGTAGGGGATGGAAAAACATTCAGTACTTC. Translation: CASSLRQGRGWKNIQYF.

The chain has TRBV5-6 and TRBJ1-2; TRBD1 matches 9 bases. The CDR3 totals 16 residues. From germline, CDR1 is SGHDT and CDR2 YYEEEE. The junction had 11 bases not matched to a gene; V was cut back by 4 bases and J by 4 bases. The CDR3 coding sequence is TGTGCCAGCAGCCCGGGACAGGGTGCCTCTCGCTATGGCTACACCTTC. This codes for CASSPGQGASRYGYTF.

The chain links TRBV3-1 (or the pseudogene TRBV3-2) to TRBJ2-1; 9 bases align to TRBD2. The CDR3 totals 14 residues. Germline CDR1 LGHDT, CDR2 YNNKEL (reference sequence). The trim removed 3 bases at V and 5 bases at J, leaving 2 bases unmatched. CDR3 amino acids: CASSHSGGDNEQFF. The DNA for the CDR3 is TGTGCCAGCAGCCATAGCGGGGGAGACAATGAGCAGTTCTTC.